A selection of T cell receptor beta chains follows, all from one sample in a study of T cell responses to AZD1222 COVID-19 vaccine. The method was immunoSEQ multiplex PCR; TCRdb's version includes in-frame clones alone and lacks a portion of them. The data show 100,000 or so clones, less than 90% seen once. The sample consisted of peripheral blood, taken on day 0 of AZD1222 vaccination. These receptors were taken from an adult in good health. Both conserved end residues are trimmed from each CDR3. The D gene is left open where the match is weak.

d_gene: TRBD1
j_gene: TRBJ1-1
v_gene: TRBV4-1
CDR3aa: ASSRGTGRANTEAF

d_gene: NA
j_gene: TRBJ1-3
v_gene: TRBV7-9
CDR3aa: ASSSQAGTSGNTIY

d_gene: NA
j_gene: TRBJ1-1
v_gene: TRBV5-1
CDR3aa: ASTTGSSMNTEAF

d_gene: NA
j_gene: TRBJ1-1
v_gene: TRBV29-1
CDR3aa: SVNEGSTEAF

d_gene: NA
j_gene: TRBJ1-1
v_gene: TRBV11-1
CDR3aa: ASNQMTWPEAF

d_gene: NA
j_gene: TRBJ1-2
v_gene: TRBV6-1
CDR3aa: ASSELTTPNYGYT

d_gene: NA
j_gene: TRBJ1-6
v_gene: TRBV5-5
CDR3aa: ASSLVGRSSYNSPLH

d_gene: TRBD1
j_gene: TRBJ2-7
v_gene: TRBV3-1/TRBV3-2
CDR3aa: ASSRQGDEQY

d_gene: NA
j_gene: TRBJ2-3
v_gene: TRBV6-1
CDR3aa: ASSVAPHSQGSMVTQY

d_gene: TRBD1
j_gene: TRBJ1-5
v_gene: TRBV2
CDR3aa: ASSNWDRPNQPQH

d_gene: NA
j_gene: TRBJ1-1
v_gene: TRBV5-1
CDR3aa: ASSLGGGGVNTEAF

d_gene: NA
j_gene: TRBJ1-2
v_gene: TRBV6-2/TRBV6-3
CDR3aa: ASSSSGALGYT

d_gene: NA
j_gene: TRBJ1-1
v_gene: TRBV6-6
CDR3aa: ASSLNSENTEAF

d_gene: TRBD2
j_gene: TRBJ2-2
v_gene: TRBV5-1
CDR3aa: ASSWEGFTGELF

d_gene: NA
j_gene: TRBJ2-2
v_gene: TRBV11-2
CDR3aa: ASRTGNTGELF

d_gene: TRBD1
j_gene: TRBJ2-1
v_gene: TRBV3-1/TRBV3-2
CDR3aa: ASSQDPGQGSYNEQF

d_gene: NA
j_gene: TRBJ1-5
v_gene: TRBV7-2
CDR3aa: ASSGLFSNQPQH

d_gene: TRBD2
j_gene: TRBJ2-1
v_gene: TRBV28
CDR3aa: ASSSLAGGGNEQF

d_gene: NA
j_gene: TRBJ2-1
v_gene: TRBV2
CDR3aa: ASSEVVSSSYNEQF

d_gene: TRBD1
j_gene: TRBJ2-4
v_gene: TRBV11-3
CDR3aa: ASSLGTGGANIQY

d_gene: NA
j_gene: TRBJ1-1
v_gene: TRBV7-6
CDR3aa: ASSADLNTEAF

d_gene: NA
j_gene: TRBJ2-5
v_gene: TRBV7-7
CDR3aa: ASSLVPGTEETQY

d_gene: NA
j_gene: TRBJ1-3
v_gene: TRBV11-3
CDR3aa: ASSQGYSGNTIY

d_gene: TRBD1
j_gene: TRBJ1-2
v_gene: TRBV7-9
CDR3aa: ASSFAGTVKSSYGYT

d_gene: TRBD2
j_gene: TRBJ2-1
v_gene: TRBV7-2
CDR3aa: ASSPAGLAGVVEQF

d_gene: TRBD2
j_gene: TRBJ2-3
v_gene: TRBV5-6
CDR3aa: ASSVGLAGDTQY

d_gene: NA
j_gene: TRBJ1-1
v_gene: TRBV19
CDR3aa: ASTLGGHQGTEAF

d_gene: TRBD1
j_gene: TRBJ2-5
v_gene: TRBV6-2/TRBV6-3
CDR3aa: ASSYERTGQETQY

d_gene: NA
j_gene: TRBJ2-7
v_gene: TRBV5-1
CDR3aa: ASSILDGAYEQY

d_gene: TRBD1
j_gene: TRBJ1-5
v_gene: TRBV5-1
CDR3aa: ASSTGTGGPQPQH

d_gene: NA
j_gene: TRBJ1-2
v_gene: TRBV6-2/TRBV6-3
CDR3aa: ASSYNVGNWDLPRGYGYT

d_gene: TRBD2
j_gene: TRBJ2-3
v_gene: TRBV9
CDR3aa: ASSALAGGPDTQY

d_gene: NA
j_gene: TRBJ1-1
v_gene: TRBV11-2
CDR3aa: ASSRTLADAF

d_gene: TRBD1
j_gene: TRBJ1-1
v_gene: TRBV3-1/TRBV3-2
CDR3aa: ASSPRTGQTEAF

d_gene: NA
j_gene: TRBJ2-7
v_gene: TRBV7-9
CDR3aa: ASSFQGVSYEQY

d_gene: NA
j_gene: TRBJ2-1
v_gene: TRBV27
CDR3aa: ASSWGNEQF

d_gene: NA
j_gene: TRBJ1-5
v_gene: TRBV19
CDR3aa: ASKDWGGQPQH

d_gene: NA
j_gene: TRBJ1-2
v_gene: TRBV5-5
CDR3aa: ASSQHTPNYGYT

d_gene: TRBD2
j_gene: TRBJ2-7
v_gene: TRBV18
CDR3aa: ASSQGLAVSSYEQY

d_gene: TRBD1
j_gene: TRBJ2-2
v_gene: TRBV10-3
CDR3aa: AISEGTGTNTGELF

d_gene: TRBD2
j_gene: TRBJ2-1
v_gene: TRBV6-5
CDR3aa: ASSLAGGFKEQF

d_gene: NA
j_gene: TRBJ1-2
v_gene: TRBV5-1
CDR3aa: ASSSDQAPAYGYT

d_gene: NA
j_gene: TRBJ1-1
v_gene: TRBV25-1
CDR3aa: ASSERGGGWTEAF

d_gene: NA
j_gene: TRBJ2-7
v_gene: TRBV19
CDR3aa: ASSIGGAYKQY

d_gene: NA
j_gene: TRBJ1-1
v_gene: TRBV2
CDR3aa: ASLSDGNTEAF

d_gene: NA
j_gene: TRBJ2-5
v_gene: TRBV30
CDR3aa: AWSVVGKTQY

d_gene: TRBD1
j_gene: TRBJ2-2
v_gene: TRBV5-1
CDR3aa: ASSPGTGSTGELF

d_gene: TRBD1
j_gene: TRBJ1-2
v_gene: TRBV7-9
CDR3aa: ASSYDRDAYGYT

d_gene: TRBD2
j_gene: TRBJ2-1
v_gene: TRBV11-3
CDR3aa: ASSPTSGSRHEQF

d_gene: TRBD1
j_gene: TRBJ1-5
v_gene: TRBV15
CDR3aa: ATSRDSDRGLQPQH

d_gene: NA
j_gene: TRBJ2-5
v_gene: TRBV18
CDR3aa: ASSHKETQY

d_gene: TRBD2
j_gene: TRBJ2-3
v_gene: TRBV27
CDR3aa: ASSAPGLAGGFTDTQY

d_gene: NA
j_gene: TRBJ2-5
v_gene: TRBV4-2
CDR3aa: ASSQEGTGSGWETQY

d_gene: TRBD2
j_gene: TRBJ2-1
v_gene: TRBV5-6
CDR3aa: ASSLVAGGAHNEQF